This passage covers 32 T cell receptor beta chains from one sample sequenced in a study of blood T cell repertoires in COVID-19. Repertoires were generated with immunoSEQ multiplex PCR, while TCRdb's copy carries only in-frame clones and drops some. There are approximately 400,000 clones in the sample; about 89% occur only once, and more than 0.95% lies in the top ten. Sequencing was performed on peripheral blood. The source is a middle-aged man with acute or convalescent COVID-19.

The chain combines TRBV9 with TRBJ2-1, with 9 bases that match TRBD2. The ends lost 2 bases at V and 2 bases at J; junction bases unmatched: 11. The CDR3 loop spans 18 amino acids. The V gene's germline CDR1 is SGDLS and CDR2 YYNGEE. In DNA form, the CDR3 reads TGTGCCAGCAGCGTCACGATTACTAGCGGGCCACCCTACAATGAGCAGTTCTTC. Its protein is CASSVTITSGPPYNEQFF. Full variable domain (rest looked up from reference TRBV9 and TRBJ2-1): DSGVTQTPKHLITATGQRVTLRCSPRSGDLSVYWYQQSLDQGLQFLIQYYNGEERAKGNILERFSAQQFPDLHSELNLSSLELGDSALYFCASSVTITSGPPYNEQFFGPGTRLTVL.

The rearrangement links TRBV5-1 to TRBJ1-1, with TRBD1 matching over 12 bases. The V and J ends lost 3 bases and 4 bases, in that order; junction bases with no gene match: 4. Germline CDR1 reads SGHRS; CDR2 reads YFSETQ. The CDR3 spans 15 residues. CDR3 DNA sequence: TGCGCCAGCAGCTCCGGGACAGGGGGCGGCACTGAAGCTTTCTTT. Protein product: CASSSGTGGGTEAFF.

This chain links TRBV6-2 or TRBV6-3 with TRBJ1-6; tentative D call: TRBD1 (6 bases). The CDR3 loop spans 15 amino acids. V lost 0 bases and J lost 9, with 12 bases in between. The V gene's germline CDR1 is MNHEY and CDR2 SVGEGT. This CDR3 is CASSYSTGRRSPLHF. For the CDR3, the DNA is TGTGCCAGCAGTTACTCGACAGGCAGGCGTTCACCCCTCCACTTT.

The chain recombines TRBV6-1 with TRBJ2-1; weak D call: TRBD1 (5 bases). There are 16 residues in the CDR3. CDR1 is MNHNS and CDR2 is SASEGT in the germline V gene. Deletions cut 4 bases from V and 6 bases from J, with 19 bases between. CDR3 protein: CASSAWGTPDRNEQFF. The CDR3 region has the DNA TGTGCCAGCAGTGCTTGGGGCACGCCTGACCGCAATGAGCAGTTCTTC.

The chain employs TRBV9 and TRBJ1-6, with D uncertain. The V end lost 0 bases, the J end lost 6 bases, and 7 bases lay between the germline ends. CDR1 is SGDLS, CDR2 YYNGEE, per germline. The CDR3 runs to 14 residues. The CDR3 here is CASSVAYLNSPLHF. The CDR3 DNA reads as TGTGCCAGCAGCGTAGCCTACCTTAATTCACCCCTCCACTTT.

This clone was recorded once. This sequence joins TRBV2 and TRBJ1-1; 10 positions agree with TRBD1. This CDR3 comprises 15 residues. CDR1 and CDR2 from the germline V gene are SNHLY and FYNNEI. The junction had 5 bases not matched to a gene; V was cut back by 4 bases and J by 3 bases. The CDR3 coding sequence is TGTGCCAGCAGTGGGGGACAGGGGAGGTACACTGAAGCTTTCTTT. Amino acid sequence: CASSGGQGRYTEAFF.

This CDR3 is CAISDPGGRQGNTGELFF. In nucleotides, the CDR3 is TGTGCCATCAGTGACCCGGGGGGGAGACAGGGGAACACCGGGGAGCTGTTTTTT. The V call is TRBV10-3, the J call TRBJ2-2; D might be TRBD2 (8 bases). Germline V gene sequence: CDR1 ENHRY, CDR2 SYGVKD. V was shortened by 3 bases and J by 1 base, with 18 bases between the two germline ends. This CDR3 region has 18 residues.

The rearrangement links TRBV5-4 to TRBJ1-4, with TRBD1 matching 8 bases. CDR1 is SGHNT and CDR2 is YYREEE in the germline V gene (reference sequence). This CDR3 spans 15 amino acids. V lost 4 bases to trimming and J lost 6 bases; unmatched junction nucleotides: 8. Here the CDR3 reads CASSRGDRRDEKLFF. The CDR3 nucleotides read TGTGCCAGCAGCCGGGGGGACAGGAGAGATGAAAAACTGTTTTTT.

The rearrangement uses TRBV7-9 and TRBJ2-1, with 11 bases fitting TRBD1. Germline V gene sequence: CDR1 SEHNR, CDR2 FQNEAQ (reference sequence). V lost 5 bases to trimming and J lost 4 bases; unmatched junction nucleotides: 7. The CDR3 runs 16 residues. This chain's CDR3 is CASSPLGQGAYNEQFF. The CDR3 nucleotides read TGTGCCAGCAGCCCCCTTGGACAGGGGGCATACAATGAGCAGTTCTTC.

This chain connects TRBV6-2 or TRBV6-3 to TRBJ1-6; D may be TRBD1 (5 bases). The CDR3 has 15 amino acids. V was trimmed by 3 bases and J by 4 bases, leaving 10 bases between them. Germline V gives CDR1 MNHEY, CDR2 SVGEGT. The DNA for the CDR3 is TGTGCCAGCAGTTATGGGGCCAGGTATAATTCACCCCTCCACTTT. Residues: CASSYGARYNSPLHF.

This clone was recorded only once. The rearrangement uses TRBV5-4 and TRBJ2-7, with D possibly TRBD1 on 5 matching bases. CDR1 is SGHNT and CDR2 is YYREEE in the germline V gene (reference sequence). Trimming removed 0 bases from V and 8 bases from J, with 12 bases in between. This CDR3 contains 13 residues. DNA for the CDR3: TGTGCCAGCAGCTTGGAGGGGCAGAGTCAGCAGTACTTC. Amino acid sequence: CASSLEGQSQQYF. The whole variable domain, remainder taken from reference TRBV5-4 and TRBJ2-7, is ETGVTQSPTHLIKTRGQQVTLRCSSQSGHNTVSWYQQALGQGPQFIFQYYREEENGRGNFPPRFSGLQFPNYSSELNVNALELDDSALYLCASSLEGQSQQYFGPGTRLTVT.

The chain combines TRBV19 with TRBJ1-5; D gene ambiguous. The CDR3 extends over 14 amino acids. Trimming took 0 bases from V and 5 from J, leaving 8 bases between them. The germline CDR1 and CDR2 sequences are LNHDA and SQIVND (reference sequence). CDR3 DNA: TGTGCCAGTAGTATAGAACCTAGAGATCAGCCCCAGCATTTT. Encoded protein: CASSIEPRDQPQHF.

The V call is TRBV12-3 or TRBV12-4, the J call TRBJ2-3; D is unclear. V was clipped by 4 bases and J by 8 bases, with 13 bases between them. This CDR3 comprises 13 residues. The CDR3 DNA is TGTGCCAGCAGTTCCCGTTCAGCAGGTACGCAGTATTTT. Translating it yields CASSSRSAGTQYF.

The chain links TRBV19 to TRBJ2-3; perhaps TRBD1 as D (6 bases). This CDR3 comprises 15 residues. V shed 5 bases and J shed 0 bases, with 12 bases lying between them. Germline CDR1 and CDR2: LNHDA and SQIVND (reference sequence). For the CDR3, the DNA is TGTGCCAGTAGTCCCTGGACAGAGAGCACAGATACGCAGTATTTT. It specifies CASSPWTESTDTQYF. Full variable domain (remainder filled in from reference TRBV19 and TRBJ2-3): DGGITQSPKYLFRKEGQNVTLSCEQNLNHDAMYWYRQDPGQGLRLIYYSQIVNDFQKGDIAEGYSVSREKKESFPLTVTSAQKNPTAFYLCASSPWTESTDTQYFGPGTRLTVL.

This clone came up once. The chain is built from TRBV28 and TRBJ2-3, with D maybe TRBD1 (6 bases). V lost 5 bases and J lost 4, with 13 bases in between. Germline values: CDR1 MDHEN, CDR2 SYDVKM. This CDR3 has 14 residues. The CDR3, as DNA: TGTGCCAGCAGTCAGGGGACAACGGCAGATACGCAGTATTTT. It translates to CASSQGTTADTQYF.

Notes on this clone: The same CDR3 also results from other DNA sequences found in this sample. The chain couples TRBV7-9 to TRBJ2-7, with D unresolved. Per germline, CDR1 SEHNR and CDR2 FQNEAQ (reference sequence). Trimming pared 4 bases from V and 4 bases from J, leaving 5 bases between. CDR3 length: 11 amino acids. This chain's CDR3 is CASSSRYEQYF. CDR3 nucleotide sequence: TGTGCCAGCAGCTCTAGATACGAGCAGTACTTC.

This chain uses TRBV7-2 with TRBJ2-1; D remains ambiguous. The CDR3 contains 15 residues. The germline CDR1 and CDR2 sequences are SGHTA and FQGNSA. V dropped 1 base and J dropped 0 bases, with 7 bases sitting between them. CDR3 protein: CASSLDSSSYNEQFF. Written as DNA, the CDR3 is TGTGCCAGCAGCTTAGACTCGAGCTCCTACAATGAGCAGTTCTTC.

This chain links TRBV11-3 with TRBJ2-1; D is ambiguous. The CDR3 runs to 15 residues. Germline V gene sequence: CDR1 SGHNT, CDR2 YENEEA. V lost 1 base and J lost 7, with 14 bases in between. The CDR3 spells CASSLAGLYENEQFF. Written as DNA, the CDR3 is TGTGCCAGCAGCTTAGCTGGTCTCTATGAAAATGAGCAGTTCTTC. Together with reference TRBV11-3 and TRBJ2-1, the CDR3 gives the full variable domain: EAGVVQSPRYKIIEKKQPVAFWCNPISGHNTLYWYLQNLGQGPELLIRYENEEAVDDSQLPKDRFSAERLKGVDSTLKIQPAELGDSAVYLCASSLAGLYENEQFFGPGTRLTVL.

CDR3 nucleotides: TGTGCCAGCAGTCTCGACGGCGCGGCGCAGCCCCAGCATTTT. Encoded protein: CASSLDGAAQPQHF. The gene calls are TRBV28 and TRBJ1-5, with D uncertain. Deletions cut 5 bases from V and 7 bases from J, with 15 bases between. This CDR3 contains 14 residues. Germline V gene sequence: CDR1 MDHEN, CDR2 SYDVKM.

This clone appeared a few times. CDR3: CASSEAKTGKKTQYF. As DNA, the CDR3 is TGTGCCAGCAGTGAAGCGAAGACGGGGAAGAAGACCCAGTACTTC. This rearrangement joins TRBV6-1 to TRBJ2-5; the D gene is possibly TRBD2 (5 bases). CDR1 MNHNS and CDR2 SASEGT come from the germline V gene. This CDR3 is 15 amino acids long. Trimming took 0 bases from V and 6 from J, leaving 14 bases between them.

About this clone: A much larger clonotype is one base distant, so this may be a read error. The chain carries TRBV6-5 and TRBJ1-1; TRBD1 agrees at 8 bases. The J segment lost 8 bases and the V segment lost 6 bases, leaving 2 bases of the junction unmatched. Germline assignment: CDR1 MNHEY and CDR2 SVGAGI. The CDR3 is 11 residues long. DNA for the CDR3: TGTGCCAGCAGCGGGGACAGGGAAGCTTTCTTT. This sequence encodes CASSGDREAFF.

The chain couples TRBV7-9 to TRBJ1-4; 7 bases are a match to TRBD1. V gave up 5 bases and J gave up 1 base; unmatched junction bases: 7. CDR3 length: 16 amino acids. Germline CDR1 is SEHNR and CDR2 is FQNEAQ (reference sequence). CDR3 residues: CASSVGQGVTNEKLFF. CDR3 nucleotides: TGTGCCAGCAGCGTAGGGCAGGGGGTAACTAATGAAAAACTGTTTTTT.

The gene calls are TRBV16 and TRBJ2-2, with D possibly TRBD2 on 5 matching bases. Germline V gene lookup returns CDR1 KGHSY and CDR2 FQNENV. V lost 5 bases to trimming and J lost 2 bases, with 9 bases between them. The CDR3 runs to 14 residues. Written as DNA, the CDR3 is TGTGCCAGCAGCGCCGGGGTCAACACCGGGGAGCTGTTTTTT. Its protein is CASSAGVNTGELFF.

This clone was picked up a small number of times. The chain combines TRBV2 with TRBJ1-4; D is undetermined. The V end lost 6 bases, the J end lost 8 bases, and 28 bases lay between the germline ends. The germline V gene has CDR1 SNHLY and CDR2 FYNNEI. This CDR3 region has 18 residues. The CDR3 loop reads CASRTHTMDVALGEKLFF. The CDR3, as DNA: TGTGCCAGCAGAACGCATACCATGGACGTAGCGCTCGGAGAAAAACTGTTTTTT. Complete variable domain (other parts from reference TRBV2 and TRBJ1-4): EPEVTQTPSHQVTQMGQEVILRCVPISNHLYFYWYRQILGQKVEFLVSFYNNEISEKSEIFDDQFSVERPDGSNFTLKIRSTKLEDSAMYFCASRTHTMDVALGEKLFFGSGTQLSVL.

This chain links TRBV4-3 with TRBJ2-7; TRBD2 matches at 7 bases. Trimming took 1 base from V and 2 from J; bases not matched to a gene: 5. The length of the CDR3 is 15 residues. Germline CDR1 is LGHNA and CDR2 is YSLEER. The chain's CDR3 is CASSQGGGRTYEQYF. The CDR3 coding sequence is TGCGCCAGCAGCCAAGGGGGAGGGCGGACCTACGAGCAGTACTTC.

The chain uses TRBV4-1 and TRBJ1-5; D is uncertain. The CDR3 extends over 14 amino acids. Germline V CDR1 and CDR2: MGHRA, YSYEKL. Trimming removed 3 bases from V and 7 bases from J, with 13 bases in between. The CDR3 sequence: CASSQTGSGQPQHF. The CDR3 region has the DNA TGCGCCAGCAGCCAGACCGGTTCGGGGCAGCCCCAGCATTTT.

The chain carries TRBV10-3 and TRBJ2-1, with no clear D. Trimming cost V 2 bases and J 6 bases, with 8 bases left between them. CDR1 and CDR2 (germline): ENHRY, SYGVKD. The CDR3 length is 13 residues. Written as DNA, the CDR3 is TGTGCCATCAGTGAGACCGGTACCAATGAGCAGTTCTTC. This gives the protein CAISETGTNEQFF.

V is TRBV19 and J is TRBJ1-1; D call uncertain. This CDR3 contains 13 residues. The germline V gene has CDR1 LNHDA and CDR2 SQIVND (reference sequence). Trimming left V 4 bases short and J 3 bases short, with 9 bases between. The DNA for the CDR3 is TGTGCCAGTAGTACAGGCCCCTACACTGAAGCTTTCTTT. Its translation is CASSTGPYTEAFF. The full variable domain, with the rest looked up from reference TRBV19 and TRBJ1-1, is DGGITQSPKYLFRKEGQNVTLSCEQNLNHDAMYWYRQDPGQGLRLIYYSQIVNDFQKGDIAEGYSVSREKKESFPLTVTSAQKNPTAFYLCASSTGPYTEAFFGQGTRLTVV.

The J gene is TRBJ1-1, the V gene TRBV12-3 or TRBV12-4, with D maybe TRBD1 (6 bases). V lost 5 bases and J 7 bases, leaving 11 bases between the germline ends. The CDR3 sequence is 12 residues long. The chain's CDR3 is CASSHRAGEAFF. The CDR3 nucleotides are TGTGCCAGCAGTCACAGGGCAGGTGAAGCTTTCTTT.

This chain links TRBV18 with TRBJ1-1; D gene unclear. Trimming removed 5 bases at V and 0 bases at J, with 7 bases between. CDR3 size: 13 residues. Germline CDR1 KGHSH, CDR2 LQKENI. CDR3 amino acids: CASSNGMNTEAFF. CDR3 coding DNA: TGTGCCAGCTCAAACGGGATGAACACTGAAGCTTTCTTT.

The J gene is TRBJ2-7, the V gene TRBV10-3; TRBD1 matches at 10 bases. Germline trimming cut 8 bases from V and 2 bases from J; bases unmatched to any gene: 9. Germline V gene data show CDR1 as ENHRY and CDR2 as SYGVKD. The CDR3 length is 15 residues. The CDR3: CAIAQTGTGAYEQYF. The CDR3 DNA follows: TGTGCCATCGCCCAGACTGGGACAGGGGCCTACGAGCAGTACTTC.

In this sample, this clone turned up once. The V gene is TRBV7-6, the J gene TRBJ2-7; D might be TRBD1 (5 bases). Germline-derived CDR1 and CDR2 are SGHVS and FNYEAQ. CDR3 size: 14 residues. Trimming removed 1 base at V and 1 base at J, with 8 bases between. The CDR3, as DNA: TGTGCCAGCAGCTTAGTATCAGGGTCCTACGAGCAGTACTTC. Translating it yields CASSLVSGSYEQYF.